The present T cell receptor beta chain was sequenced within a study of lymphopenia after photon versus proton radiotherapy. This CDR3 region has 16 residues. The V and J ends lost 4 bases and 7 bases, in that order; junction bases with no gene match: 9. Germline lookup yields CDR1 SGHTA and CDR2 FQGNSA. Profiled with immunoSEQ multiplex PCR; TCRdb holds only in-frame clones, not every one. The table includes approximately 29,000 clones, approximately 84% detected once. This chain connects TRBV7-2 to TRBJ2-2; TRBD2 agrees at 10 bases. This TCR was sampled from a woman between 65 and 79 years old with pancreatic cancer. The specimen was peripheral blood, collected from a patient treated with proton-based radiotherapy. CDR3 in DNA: TGTGCCAGCAGCTCTGTAACTAGCGGGAAAGGCGGGGAGCTGTTTTTT. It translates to CASSSVTSGKGGELFF.